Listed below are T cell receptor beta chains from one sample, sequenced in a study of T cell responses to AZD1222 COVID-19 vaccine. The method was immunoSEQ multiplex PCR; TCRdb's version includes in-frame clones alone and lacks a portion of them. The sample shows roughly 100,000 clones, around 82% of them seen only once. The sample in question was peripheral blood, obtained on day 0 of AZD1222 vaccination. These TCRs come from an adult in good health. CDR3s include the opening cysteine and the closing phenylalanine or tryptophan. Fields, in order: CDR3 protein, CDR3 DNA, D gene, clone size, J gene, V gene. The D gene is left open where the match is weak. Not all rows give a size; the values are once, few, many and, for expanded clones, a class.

CASNLGGANVLTF,TGTGCCAGCAATCTGGGCGGGGCCAACGTCCTGACTTTC,.,.,TRBJ2-6,TRBV13
CASSFSGTRSGANVLTF,TGTGCCAGCAGCTTCAGTGGGACCCGCTCTGGGGCCAACGTCCTGACTTTC,.,.,TRBJ2-6,TRBV7-2
CASSLGPPTPRDTQYF,TGTGCCAGCAGCTTAGGACCGCCTACCCCCCGGGATACGCAGTATTTT,.,.,TRBJ2-3,TRBV11-3
CASRQGGQPQHF,TGTGCCAGCAGGCAGGGAGGTCAGCCCCAGCATTTT,.,.,TRBJ1-5,TRBV6-5
CASSLVAGGDYGYTF,TGTGCCAGCAGCTTAGTGGCAGGGGGCGACTATGGCTACACCTTC,TRBD1,.,TRBJ1-2,TRBV11-2
CASSLGAGIGVSPLHF,TGTGCCAGCAGCTTAGGAGCGGGAATTGGGGTGTCACCCCTCCACTTT,.,.,TRBJ1-6,TRBV7-2
CASSLTQGAYNEQFF,TGTGCCAGCAGTTTAACACAGGGGGCTTACAATGAGCAGTTCTTC,TRBD1,.,TRBJ2-1,TRBV27
CASSKVWSENGNTIYF,TGTGCCAGCAGCAAAGTTTGGAGTGAGAACGGAAACACCATATATTTT,.,.,TRBJ1-3,TRBV21-1
CASSYPLGGPGELFF,TGTGCCAGCAGTTACCCCCTTGGGGGTCCCGGGGAGCTGTTTTTT,.,.,TRBJ2-2,TRBV6-5
CASSGTVNQPQHF,TGTGCCAGCAGTGGGACCGTAAATCAGCCCCAGCATTTT,.,.,TRBJ1-5,TRBV27
CASSSDRGFYEQYF,TGTGCCAGCAGTTCCGACAGGGGGTTCTACGAGCAGTACTTC,TRBD1,.,TRBJ2-7,TRBV6-5
CASSPSGGAGVVGELFF,TGTGCCAGCAGCCCTTCAGGGGGAGCGGGGGTAGTCGGGGAGCTGTTTTTT,.,.,TRBJ2-2,TRBV28
CASSPGDYGYTF,TGTGCCAGCAGCCCAGGGGACTATGGCTACACCTTC,.,.,TRBJ1-2,TRBV14
CASSPLGSQDTEAFF,TGTGCCAGCTCACCATTGGGGTCTCAAGACACTGAAGCTTTCTTT,.,.,TRBJ1-1,TRBV18
CASSFGSKRSSPLHF,TGTGCCAGCAGCTTCGGCAGTAAGCGCTCCTCACCCCTCCACTTT,.,few,TRBJ1-6,TRBV7-8
CASSQDGQGRELFF,TGCGCCAGCAGCCAAGATGGGCAGGGAAGGGAGCTGTTTTTT,.,.,TRBJ2-2,TRBV4-3
CASSAPGLAYNEQFF,TGTGCCAGCAGTGCCCCGGGACTTGCCTACAATGAGCAGTTCTTC,.,.,TRBJ2-1,TRBV7-2
CASSLLGPGDEKLFF,TGTGCCAGCAGTTTATTAGGCCCCGGAGATGAAAAACTGTTTTTT,.,.,TRBJ1-4,TRBV28
CASRQGLYNEQFF,TGTGCCAGTAGACAGGGTCTCTACAATGAGCAGTTCTTC,TRBD1,.,TRBJ2-1,TRBV5-4
CASSQDVLRGTSGRIRGELFF,TGTGCCAGCAGCCAAGATGTATTACGTGGGACTAGCGGGAGGATACGCGGGGAGCTGTTTTTT,TRBD2,.,TRBJ2-2,TRBV14
CASSTQGAELRNYGYTF,TGTGCCAGTAGTACACAGGGGGCTGAATTACGGAACTATGGCTACACCTTC,TRBD1,.,TRBJ1-2,TRBV19
CASSQVGLGIYEQYF,TGTGCCAGCAGCCAAGTTGGCCTCGGGATCTACGAGCAGTACTTC,.,.,TRBJ2-7,TRBV14
CASSFGNYNSPLHF,TGTGCCAGCAGCTTCGGCAACTATAATTCACCCCTCCACTTT,.,few,TRBJ1-6,TRBV5-4
CASSVDRLNEKLFF,TGTGCCAGCAGTGTCGACAGGCTTAATGAAAAACTGTTTTTT,.,.,TRBJ1-4,TRBV2
CASSSRDNLIQYF,TGTGCCAGTAGTAGCCGGGACAATCTCATTCAGTACTTC,.,.,TRBJ2-4,TRBV19
CASGIGRSAYEQYF,TGTGCTAGTGGGATTGGGAGGTCCGCCTACGAGCAGTACTTC,.,.,TRBJ2-7,TRBV12-5
CASSVGLASYNEQFF,TGTGCCAGCAGCGTAGGGCTAGCCTCCTACAATGAGCAGTTCTTC,.,once,TRBJ2-1,TRBV9
CASSLGGQGGIEKLFF,TGTGCCAGCAGCTTAGGGGGACAGGGGGGTATTGAAAAACTGTTTTTT,TRBD1,.,TRBJ1-4,TRBV7-9
CASSSHRGLEQFF,TGTGCCAGCAGCTCCCATAGGGGTCTGGAGCAGTTCTTC,.,.,TRBJ2-1,TRBV7-2
CASSNDRASGNTIYF,TGTGCCAGCAGCAACGACAGGGCTTCTGGAAACACCATATATTTT,TRBD1,.,TRBJ1-3,TRBV7-9
CASSDFRGGGTPDIQYF,TGTGCCAGCAGTGATTTCCGTGGAGGAGGGACTCCGGACATTCAGTACTTC,.,few,TRBJ2-4,TRBV6-1
CASSHPGTGANEQYF,TGTGCCAGCAGCCACCCCGGGACAGGGGCTAACGAGCAGTACTTC,TRBD1,.,TRBJ2-7,TRBV14
CASSLQGSTEAFF,TGTGCCAGCAGCTTACAGGGAAGTACTGAAGCTTTCTTT,.,.,TRBJ1-1,TRBV7-2
CASSLGDRGPETF,TGTGCCAGCAGCTTGGGGGACAGGGGCCCTGAGACCTTC,TRBD1,.,TRBJ1-2,TRBV5-4
CASSLIAGAFQETQYF,TGTGCCAGCAGCTTAATAGCGGGGGCTTTCCAAGAGACCCAGTACTTC,TRBD2,.,TRBJ2-5,TRBV7-2